This record covers a single TCR beta chain. The V segment lost 0 bases and the J segment 3 bases; nucleotides outside the gene matches: 1. The CDR3 sequence is 14 residues long. The germline V gene has CDR1 SGHNT and CDR2 YYREEE (reference sequence). TCRdb's copy holds only in-frame clones and misses some; the assay was immunoSEQ multiplex PCR. The top ten clones hold 3.5% to 5% of a sample with over 85,000 clones, approximately 85% of them seen once. The data belong to a study of T cell responses to AZD1222 COVID-19 vaccine. Study-level background: Recipients boosted at about 4 weeks or about 12 weeks are pooled.

V usage is TRBV5-4 and J usage is TRBJ1-2, with TRBD1 matching over 8 bases. This clonotype was sampled from an adult in good health. The sequencing here drew on peripheral blood, taken on day 0 of AZD1222 vaccination. CDR3 sequence: CASSLETGDYGYTF. CDR3 coding DNA: TGTGCCAGCAGCTTGGAGACAGGGGACTATGGCTACACCTTC.